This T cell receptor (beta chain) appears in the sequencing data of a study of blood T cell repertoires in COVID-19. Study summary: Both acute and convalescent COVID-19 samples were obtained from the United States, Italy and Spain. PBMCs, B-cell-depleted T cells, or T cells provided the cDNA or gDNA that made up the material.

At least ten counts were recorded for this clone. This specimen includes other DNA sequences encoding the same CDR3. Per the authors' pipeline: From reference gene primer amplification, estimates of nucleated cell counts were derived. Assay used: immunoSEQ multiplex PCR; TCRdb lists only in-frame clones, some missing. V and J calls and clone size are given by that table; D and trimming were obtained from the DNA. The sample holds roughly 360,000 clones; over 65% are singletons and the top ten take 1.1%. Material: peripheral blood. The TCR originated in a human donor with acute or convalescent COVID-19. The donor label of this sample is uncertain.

The CDR3 region has the DNA TGTGCCAGCTCTCCAGCGACGGAGTATGGCTACACCTTC. It yields the protein CASSPATEYGYTF. This sequence joins TRBV18 and TRBJ1-2; no firm D call. The ends were cut back, 6 bases at V and 5 bases at J, with 13 bases in the middle. The CDR3 runs 13 residues. Germline CDR1 reads KGHSH; CDR2 reads LQKENI.